This entry describes one TCR beta chain. Germline-derived CDR1 and CDR2 are SEHNR and FQNEAQ (reference sequence). The V and J ends lost 1 base and 8 bases respectively, with 14 bases between them. This CDR3 is built from 14 residues. This sample stems from a study of blood T cell repertoires in COVID-19. The table came from immunoSEQ multiplex PCR; TCRdb's copy has only in-frame clones and leaves some out. The repertoire consists of a few hundred thousand clones, with roughly 87% occurring once and the leading ten covering under 1.3%. Everyone who took part was roughly 18 to 89 years old, and they came from about 25 US areas.

This clonotype originated in a woman aged 25 to 39 who had recovered from COVID-19. Material: PBMCs or T cells enriched from blood (not recorded which). This chain uses TRBV7-9 with TRBJ1-1; D remains ambiguous. The CDR3 nucleotides read TGTGCCAGCAGCTTAGAGGTTGGGAGCGGGGAAGCTTTCTTT. Translated, it gives CASSLEVGSGEAFF.